Given below is one T cell receptor (beta chain) in context. The table came from immunoSEQ multiplex PCR; TCRdb's copy has only in-frame clones and leaves some out. In the table there are a few hundred thousand clones, roughly 86% of which are singletons. The sample originates from a study of blood T cell repertoires in COVID-19. Germline CDR1 is LNHDA and CDR2 is SQIVND (reference sequence). The CDR3 sequence is 12 residues long. V was shortened by 10 bases and J by 2 bases, with 9 bases between the two germline ends. Sequencing was done on a sample of peripheral blood. The sequence was obtained from a woman between 45 and 60 years old with acute or convalescent COVID-19. The chain has TRBV19 and TRBJ1-5; maybe TRBD1 (6 bases). CDR3: CATRQGNQPQHF. CDR3 bases: TGTGCCACCCGACAGGGCAATCAGCCCCAGCATTTT.